These T cell receptor beta chains were read from a single sample in a study of blood T cell repertoires in COVID-19. Clones were read by immunoSEQ multiplex PCR, and TCRdb kept only the in-frame ones, dropping some. The sample has 85,000 to 120,000 clones, around 90% seen once. Sample: peripheral blood. The receptor set was obtained from a man in his fifties or sixties with active or convalescent COVID-19. Each CDR3 is given with its conserved first and last residue. D genes are given only for firm matches. Clone size is not always given. Where it is, it says once, few, many or a class for expanded clones.

J | length | D | size | V | DNA | CDR3
TRBJ1-6 | 16 | TRBD1 | . | TRBV5-5 | TGTGCCAGCAGGGGACAGGTGGCCCCCTATAATTCACCCCTCCACTTT | CASRGQVAPYNSPLHF
TRBJ1-2 | 12 | TRBD1 | . | TRBV6-5 | TGTGCCAGCAGGACAGGGGGAAACGGCTACACCTTC | CASRTGGNGYTF
TRBJ2-7 | 14 | TRBD2 | . | TRBV18 | TGTGCCAGCTCAAATAGCGGGGACTCCTACGAGCAGTACTTC | CASSNSGDSYEQYF
TRBJ1-2 | 14 | . | . | TRBV3-1/TRBV3-2 | TGTGCCAGCAGCCAACTGACAGGTCTCAGGGGCTACACCTTC | CASSQLTGLRGYTF
TRBJ2-2 | 16 | . | few | TRBV7-8 | TGTGCCAGCAGCATTCAGGGATACCAGAACACCGGGGAGCTGTTTTTT | CASSIQGYQNTGELFF
TRBJ2-3 | 14 | . | . | TRBV24-1 | TGTGCCACCAGTGACTCGCCTACAGGAGATACGCAGTATTTT | CATSDSPTGDTQYF
TRBJ1-3 | 14 | . | few | TRBV5-4 | TGTGCCAGCAGCTCGTGGGGGGGAGGAAACACCATATATTTT | CASSSWGGGNTIYF
TRBJ1-6 | 13 | TRBD1 | . | TRBV30 | TGTGCCTTACAGGGGTCTTATAATTCACCCCTCCACTTT | CALQGSYNSPLHF
TRBJ1-5 | 14 | TRBD1 | . | TRBV19 | TGTGCCAGTAGTGGGCAGGGGGGCAATCAGCCCCAGCATTTT | CASSGQGGNQPQHF
TRBJ2-3 | 14 | . | . | TRBV10-1 | TGCGCCAGCACCCCAGGAGGTGGCACAGATACGCAGTATTTT | CASTPGGGTDTQYF
TRBJ1-2 | 14 | . | . | TRBV24-1 | TGTGCCACCAGTGATTTTAGTCTGAACTATGGCTACACCTTC | CATSDFSLNYGYTF
TRBJ2-3 | 15 | . | . | TRBV5-1 | TGCGCCAGCAGCTTGGCCAGCGACCCGGCCGATACGCAGTATTTT | CASSLASDPADTQYF
TRBJ2-7 | 15 | TRBD1 | . | TRBV28 | TGTGCCAGCAGTTTATCCGGGACAGGCTCCTACGAGCAGTACTTC | CASSLSGTGSYEQYF
TRBJ1-6 | 13 | TRBD1 | . | TRBV27 | TGTGCCAGCAGGGGACAGGGCTCTTCACCCCTCCACTTT | CASRGQGSSPLHF
TRBJ2-7 | 13 | TRBD1 | . | TRBV29-1 | TGCAGCGTGACCGGGACAGGGTACTACGAGCAGTACTTC | CSVTGTGYYEQYF
TRBJ1-6 | 13 | TRBD1 | . | TRBV12-3/TRBV12-4 | TGTGCCAGCAGGGGCAGGGGGCGGTCACCCCTCCACTTT | CASRGRGRSPLHF
TRBJ1-4 | 16 | . | . | TRBV25-1 | TGTGCCAGCAGTGAATTAGGAGGGGCGGCTAATGAAAAACTGTTTTTT | CASSELGGAANEKLFF
TRBJ1-4 | 16 | . | . | TRBV10-2 | TGCGCCAGCAGTGAGTGGTCGCCAGCAACTAATGAAAAACTGTTTTTT | CASSEWSPATNEKLFF
TRBJ1-1 | 13 | . | . | TRBV6-6 | TGTGCCAGCCTGAGACGGGGGGACACTGAAGCTTTCTTT | CASLRRGDTEAFF
TRBJ1-5 | 14 | TRBD1 | . | TRBV19 | TGTGCCAGTTGGGGAGGACAGGAACATCAGCCCCAGCATTTT | CASWGGQEHQPQHF
TRBJ2-3 | 13 | . | . | TRBV10-3 | TGTGCCATCAGTGTGGAGGGGACAGATACGCAGTATTTT | CAISVEGTDTQYF
TRBJ1-1 | 15 | . | . | TRBV3-1/TRBV3-2 | TGTGCCAGCAGCCAAGCTTTACAGGGAAAGACTGAAGCTTTCTTT | CASSQALQGKTEAFF
TRBJ1-6 | 13 | . | . | TRBV27 | TGTGCCAGCAGTTCCGGGATTTCTTCACCCCTCCACTTT | CASSSGISSPLHF
TRBJ2-2 | 13 | . | . | TRBV14 | TGTGCCAGCAGCCGAGGGAACACCGGGGAGCTGTTTTTT | CASSRGNTGELFF
TRBJ2-1 | 16 | . | . | TRBV6-6 | TGTGCCAGCAGTTCTGGTCGAGCTGTGGCCTACAATGAGCAGTTCTTC | CASSSGRAVAYNEQFF
TRBJ1-5 | 15 | . | . | TRBV6-1 | TGTGCCAGCAGTGAGCACATTCATAGCAATCAGCCCCAGCATTTT | CASSEHIHSNQPQHF
TRBJ1-2 | 16 | . | . | TRBV5-5 | TGTGCCAGCAACCTGTGGGGGGGCGCCTACGGCTATGGCTACACCTTC | CASNLWGGAYGYGYTF
TRBJ2-7 | 15 | . | few | TRBV21-1 | TGTGCCAGCAGCCCTCGGACAGGGGAGGTGAACGAGCAGTACTTC | CASSPRTGEVNEQYF
TRBJ2-3 | 14 | . | . | TRBV6-5 | TGTGCCAGCAGCGCGGGCCTAAGCACAGATACGCAGTATTTT | CASSAGLSTDTQYF
TRBJ2-2 | 14 | TRBD2 | . | TRBV5-4 | TGTGCCAGCAGCGGTCCGGGGGGCACCGGGGAGCTGTTTTTT | CASSGPGGTGELFF
TRBJ2-5 | 13 | . | . | TRBV12-3/TRBV12-4 | TGTGCCAGCAGAGGACAGCCCCAAGAGACCCAGTACTTC | CASRGQPQETQYF
TRBJ2-5 | 13 | TRBD1 | . | TRBV7-9 | TGTGCCAACGACAGGGTTTTACAAGAGACCCAGTACTTC | CANDRVLQETQYF
TRBJ1-2 | 16 | . | . | TRBV24-1 | TGTGCCACCAGTGACGGGGTTAGCGGCGGGATTTATGGCTACACCTTC | CATSDGVSGGIYGYTF
TRBJ2-5 | 14 | . | . | TRBV19 | TGTGCCAGTAGTCTAGCTGGGGCCCAAGAGACCCAGTACTTC | CASSLAGAQETQYF
TRBJ2-7 | 14 | . | . | TRBV5-1 | TGCGCCAGCAGCCCCCGGGAGAGCTCCTACGAGCAGTACTTC | CASSPRESSYEQYF
TRBJ1-3 | 16 | TRBD1 | . | TRBV18 | TGTGCCAGCTCACCACCCGGACAGGGGTTTGGAAACACCATATATTTT | CASSPPGQGFGNTIYF
TRBJ1-6 | 17 | . | once | TRBV23-1 | TGCGCCAGCAGTCGCGGTATCGTGGCACCTTATAATTCACCCCTCCACTTT | CASSRGIVAPYNSPLHF
TRBJ2-7 | 15 | TRBD2 | . | TRBV5-1 | TGCGCCAGCAGTCGACTAGCGGGGCAAATCTACGAGCAGTACTTC | CASSRLAGQIYEQYF
TRBJ2-3 | 15 | TRBD2 | . | TRBV5-1 | TGCGCCAGCAGCAACAGCGGGGGGGCCTCAGATACGCAGTATTTT | CASSNSGGASDTQYF
TRBJ1-5 | 11 | . | . | TRBV12-3/TRBV12-4 | TGTGCCAGCAGCCCAGGAGGGCCCCAGCATTTT | CASSPGGPQHF